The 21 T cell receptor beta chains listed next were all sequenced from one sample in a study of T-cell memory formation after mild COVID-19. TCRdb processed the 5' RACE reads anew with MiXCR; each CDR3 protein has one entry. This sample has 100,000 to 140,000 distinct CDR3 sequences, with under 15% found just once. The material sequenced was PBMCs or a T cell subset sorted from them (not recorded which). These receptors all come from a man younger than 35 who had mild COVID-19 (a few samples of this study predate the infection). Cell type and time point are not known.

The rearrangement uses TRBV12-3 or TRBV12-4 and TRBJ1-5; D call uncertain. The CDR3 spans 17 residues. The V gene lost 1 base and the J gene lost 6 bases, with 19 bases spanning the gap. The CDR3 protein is CASSLEGAGGVSQPQHF. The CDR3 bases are TGTGCCAGCAGTTTAGAGGGTGCGGGCGGAGTGAGTCAGCCCCAGCATTTT.

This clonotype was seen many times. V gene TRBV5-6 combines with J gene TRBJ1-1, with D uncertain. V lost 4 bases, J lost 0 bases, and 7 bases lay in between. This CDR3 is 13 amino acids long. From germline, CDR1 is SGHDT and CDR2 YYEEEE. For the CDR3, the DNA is TGTGCCAGCAGCCCGGAGCTGAACACTGAAGCTTTCTTT. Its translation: CASSPELNTEAFF.

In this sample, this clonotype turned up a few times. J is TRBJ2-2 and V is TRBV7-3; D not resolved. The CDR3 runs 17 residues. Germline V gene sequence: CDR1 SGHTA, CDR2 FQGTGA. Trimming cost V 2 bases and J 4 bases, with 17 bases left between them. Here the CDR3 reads CASSLFSRQPSTGELFF. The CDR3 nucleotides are TGTGCCAGCAGCTTATTTAGTCGGCAGCCCAGCACCGGGGAGCTGTTTTTT.

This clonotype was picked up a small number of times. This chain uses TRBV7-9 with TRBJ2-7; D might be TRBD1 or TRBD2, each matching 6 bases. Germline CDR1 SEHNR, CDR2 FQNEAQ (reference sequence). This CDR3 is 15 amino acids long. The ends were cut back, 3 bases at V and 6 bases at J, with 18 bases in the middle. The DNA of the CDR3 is TGTGCCAGCAGCTTCTCCCTCCGGGGGCTGGGCGAGCAGTACTTC. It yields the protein CASSFSLRGLGEQYF.

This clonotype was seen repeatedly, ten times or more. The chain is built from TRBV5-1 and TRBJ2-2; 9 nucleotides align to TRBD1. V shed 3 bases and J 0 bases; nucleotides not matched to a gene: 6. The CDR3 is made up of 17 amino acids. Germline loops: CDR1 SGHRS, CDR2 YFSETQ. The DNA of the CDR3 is TGCGCCAGCAGCTCCCCCCACAGGGGGCCGAACACCGGGGAGCTGTTTTTT. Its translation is CASSSPHRGPNTGELFF. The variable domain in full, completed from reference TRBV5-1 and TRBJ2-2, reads KAGVTQTPRYLIKTRGQQVTLSCSPISGHRSVSWYQQTPGQGLQFLFEYFSETQRNKGNFPGRFSGRQFSNSRSEMNVSTLELGDSALYLCASSSPHRGPNTGELFFGEGSRLTVL.

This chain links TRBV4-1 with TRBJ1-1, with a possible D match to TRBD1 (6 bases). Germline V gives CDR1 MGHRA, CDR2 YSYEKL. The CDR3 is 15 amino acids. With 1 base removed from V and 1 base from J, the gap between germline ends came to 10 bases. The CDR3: CASSQGRGGNTEAFF. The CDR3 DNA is TGCGCCAGCAGCCAAGGTAGGGGGGGGAACACTGAAGCTTTCTTT.

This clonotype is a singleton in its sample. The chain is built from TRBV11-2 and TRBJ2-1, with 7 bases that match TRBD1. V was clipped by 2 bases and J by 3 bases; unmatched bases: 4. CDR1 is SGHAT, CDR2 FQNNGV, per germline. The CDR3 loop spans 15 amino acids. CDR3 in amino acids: CASSLTGAIYNEQFF. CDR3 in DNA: TGTGCCAGCAGCTTAACAGGGGCCATCTACAATGAGCAGTTCTTC.

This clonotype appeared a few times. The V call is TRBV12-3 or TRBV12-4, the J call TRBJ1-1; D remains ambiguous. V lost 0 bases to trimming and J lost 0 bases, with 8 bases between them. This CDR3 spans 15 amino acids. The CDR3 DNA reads TGTGCCAGCAGTTTAGCATTCATTATGAACACTGAAGCTTTCTTT. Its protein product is CASSLAFIMNTEAFF.

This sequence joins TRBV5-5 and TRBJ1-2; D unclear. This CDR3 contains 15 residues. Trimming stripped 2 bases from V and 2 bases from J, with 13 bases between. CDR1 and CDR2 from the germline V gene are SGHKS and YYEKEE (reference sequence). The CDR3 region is CASSLKVGLNYGYTF. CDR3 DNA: TGTGCCAGCAGCTTAAAAGTCGGTTTAAACTATGGCTACACCTTC.

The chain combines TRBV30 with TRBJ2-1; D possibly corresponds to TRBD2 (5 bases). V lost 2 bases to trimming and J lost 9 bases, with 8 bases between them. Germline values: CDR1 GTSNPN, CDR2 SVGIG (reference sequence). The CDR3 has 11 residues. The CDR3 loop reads CAWSLASEQFF. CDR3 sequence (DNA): TGTGCCTGGAGTCTAGCAAGTGAGCAGTTCTTC.

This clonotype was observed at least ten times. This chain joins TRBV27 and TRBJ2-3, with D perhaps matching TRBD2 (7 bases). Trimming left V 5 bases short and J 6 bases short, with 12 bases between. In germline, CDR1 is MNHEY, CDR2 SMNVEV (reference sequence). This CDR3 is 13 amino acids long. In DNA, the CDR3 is TGTGCCAGCAGTATCGGGGGGCTGGATACGCAGTATTTT. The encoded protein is CASSIGGLDTQYF.

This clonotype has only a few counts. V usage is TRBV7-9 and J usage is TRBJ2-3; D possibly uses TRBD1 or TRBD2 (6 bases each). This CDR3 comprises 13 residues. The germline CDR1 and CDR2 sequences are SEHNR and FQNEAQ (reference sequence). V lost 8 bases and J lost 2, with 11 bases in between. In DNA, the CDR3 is TGTGCCAGCCCCGGGGGCACCACAGATACGCAGTATTTT. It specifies CASPGGTTDTQYF.

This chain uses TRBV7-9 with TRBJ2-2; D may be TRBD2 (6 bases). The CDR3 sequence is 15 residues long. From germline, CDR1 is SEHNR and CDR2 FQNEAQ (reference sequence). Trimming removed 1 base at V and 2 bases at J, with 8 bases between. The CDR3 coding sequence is TGTGCCAGCAGCTTAGTGCGGGGTAACACCGGGGAGCTGTTTTTT. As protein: CASSLVRGNTGELFF.

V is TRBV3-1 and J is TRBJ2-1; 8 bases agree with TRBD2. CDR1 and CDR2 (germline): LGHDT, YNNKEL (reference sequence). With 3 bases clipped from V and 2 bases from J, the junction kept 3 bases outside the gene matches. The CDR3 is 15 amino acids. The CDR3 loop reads CASSHGSGAYNEQFF. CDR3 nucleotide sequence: TGTGCCAGCAGCCACGGTAGCGGGGCCTACAATGAGCAGTTCTTC.

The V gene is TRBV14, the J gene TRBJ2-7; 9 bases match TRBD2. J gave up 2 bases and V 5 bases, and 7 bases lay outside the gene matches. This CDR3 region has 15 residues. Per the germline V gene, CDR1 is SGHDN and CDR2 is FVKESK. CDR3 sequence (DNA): TGTGCCAGCAGCACTCTAGCGGGGCCAACCTACGAGCAGTACTTC. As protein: CASSTLAGPTYEQYF.

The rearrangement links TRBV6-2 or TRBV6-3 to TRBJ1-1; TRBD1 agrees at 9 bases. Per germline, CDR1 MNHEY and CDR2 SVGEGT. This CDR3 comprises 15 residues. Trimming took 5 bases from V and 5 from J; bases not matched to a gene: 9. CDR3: CASSDWTGASTEAFF. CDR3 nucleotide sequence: TGTGCCAGCAGTGATTGGACAGGGGCTTCGACTGAAGCTTTCTTT.

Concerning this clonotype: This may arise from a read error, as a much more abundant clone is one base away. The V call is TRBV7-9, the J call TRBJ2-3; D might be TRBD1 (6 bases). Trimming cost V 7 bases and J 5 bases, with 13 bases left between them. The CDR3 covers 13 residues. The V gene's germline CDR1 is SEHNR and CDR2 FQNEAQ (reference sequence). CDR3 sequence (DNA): TGTGCCAGCATCTCACCCAGGGGAGATACGCAGTATTTT. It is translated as CASISPRGDTQYF. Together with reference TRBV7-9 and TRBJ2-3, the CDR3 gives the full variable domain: DTGVSQNPRHKITKRGQNVTFRCDPISEHNRLYWYRQTLGQGPEFLTYFQNEAQLEKSRLLSDRFSAERPKGSFSTLEIQRTEQGDSAMYLCASISPRGDTQYFGPGTRLTVL.

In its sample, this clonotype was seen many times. DNA of the CDR3: TGCGCCAGCAGCCAAGGCCGGGGTGACGAGCAGTACTTC. Protein sequence: CASSQGRGDEQYF. This chain connects TRBV4-1 to TRBJ2-7, with D possibly matching TRBD2 (5 bases). V gave up 1 base and J gave up 5 bases, with 9 bases separating them. The CDR3 spans 13 residues. Per the germline V gene, CDR1 is MGHRA and CDR2 is YSYEKL.

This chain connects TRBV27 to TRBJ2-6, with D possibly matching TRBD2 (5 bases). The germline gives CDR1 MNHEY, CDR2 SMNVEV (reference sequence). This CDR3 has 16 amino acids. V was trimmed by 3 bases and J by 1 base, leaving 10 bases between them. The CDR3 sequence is CASSLTRGSGANVLTF. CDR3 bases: TGTGCCAGCAGTTTGACCCGGGGATCTGGGGCCAACGTCCTGACTTTC.

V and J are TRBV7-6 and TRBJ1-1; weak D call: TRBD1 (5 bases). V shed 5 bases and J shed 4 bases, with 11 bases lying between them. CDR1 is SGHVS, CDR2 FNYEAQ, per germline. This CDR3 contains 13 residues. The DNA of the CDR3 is TGTGCCAGCAGCCAGGGATTTGGCACTGAAGCTTTCTTT. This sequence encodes CASSQGFGTEAFF.

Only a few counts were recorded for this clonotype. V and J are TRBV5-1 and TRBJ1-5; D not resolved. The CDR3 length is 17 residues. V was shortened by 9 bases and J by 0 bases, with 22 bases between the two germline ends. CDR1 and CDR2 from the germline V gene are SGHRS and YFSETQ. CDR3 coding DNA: TGCGCCACCCCAAGCCCCTCGCGGGATTATAGCAATCAGCCCCAGCATTTT. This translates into CATPSPSRDYSNQPQHF.